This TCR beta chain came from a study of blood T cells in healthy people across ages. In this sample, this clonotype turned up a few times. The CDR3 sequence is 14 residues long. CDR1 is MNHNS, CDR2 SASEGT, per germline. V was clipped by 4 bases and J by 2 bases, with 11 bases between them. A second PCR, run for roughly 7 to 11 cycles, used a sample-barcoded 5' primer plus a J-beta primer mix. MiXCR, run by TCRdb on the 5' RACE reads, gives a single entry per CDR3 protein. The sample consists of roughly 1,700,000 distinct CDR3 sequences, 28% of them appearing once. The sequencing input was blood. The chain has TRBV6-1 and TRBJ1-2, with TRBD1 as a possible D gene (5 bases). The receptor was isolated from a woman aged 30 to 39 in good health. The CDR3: CASSASTENYGYTF. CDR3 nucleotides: TGTGCCAGCAGTGCCTCGACAGAGAACTATGGCTACACCTTC.